The rows below give T cell receptor beta chains drawn from one sample of a study of T cell changes during pregnancy in multiple sclerosis. Clones were read by immunoSEQ multiplex PCR, and TCRdb kept only the in-frame ones, dropping some. The repertoire consists of about 59,000 clones, with roughly 94% occurring once and the leading ten covering 2% to 3%. The sequences come from CD8+ T cells from peripheral blood mononuclear cells, collected after pregnancy. The receptors derive from a female donor with multiple sclerosis, enrolled in a pregnancy study. CDR3s include the opening cysteine and the closing phenylalanine or tryptophan. Each record gives: J gene, clone size, D gene, V gene, CDR3 DNA, CDR3 protein. A D gene is named only where the DNA matches it firmly. Clone size is given for some rows only: seen once, a few or many times, or a class if the clone is expanded.

j_gene: TRBJ2-1; abundance: -; d_gene: TRBD2; v_gene: TRBV19; CDR3nt: TGTGCCAGTAGCCAGTTAGCGGGCTCCTACAATGAGCAGTTCTTC; CDR3aa: CASSQLAGSYNEQFF
j_gene: TRBJ1-2; abundance: -; d_gene: -; v_gene: TRBV29-1; CDR3nt: TGCAGCGTTGAAACATATGGCTACACCTTC; CDR3aa: CSVETYGYTF
j_gene: TRBJ2-7; abundance: -; d_gene: -; v_gene: TRBV6-6; CDR3nt: TGTGCCAGCAGTTACGGAGGCTCCCCAAGCCCCTACGAGCAGTACTTC; CDR3aa: CASSYGGSPSPYEQYF
j_gene: TRBJ2-7; abundance: -; d_gene: TRBD1; v_gene: TRBV6-5; CDR3nt: TGTGCCAGCAGTTACTCCGCAGGGGGCGCCTACGAGCAGTACTTC; CDR3aa: CASSYSAGGAYEQYF
j_gene: TRBJ2-3; abundance: -; d_gene: -; v_gene: TRBV7-6; CDR3nt: TGTGCCAGCAGCTTAGTTGGACAGCCCACAGATACGCAGTATTTT; CDR3aa: CASSLVGQPTDTQYF
j_gene: TRBJ1-1; abundance: -; d_gene: -; v_gene: TRBV27; CDR3nt: TGTGCCAGCAGTTTATCGGGGGCCCGCAGAGCTTTCTTT; CDR3aa: CASSLSGARRAFF
j_gene: TRBJ2-1; abundance: -; d_gene: TRBD2; v_gene: TRBV27; CDR3nt: TGTGCCAGCAGTTTATCTGGCGGGAGGCTCTACAATGAGCAGTTCTTC; CDR3aa: CASSLSGGRLYNEQFF
j_gene: TRBJ1-1; abundance: few; d_gene: -; v_gene: TRBV5-1; CDR3nt: TGCGCCAGCAGCTTATCCGGGACAGAAGCTTTCTTT; CDR3aa: CASSLSGTEAFF
j_gene: TRBJ1-4; abundance: -; d_gene: -; v_gene: TRBV9; CDR3nt: TGTGCCAGCAGCGCCGACGGGGGGACTAATGAAAAACTGTTTTTT; CDR3aa: CASSADGGTNEKLFF
j_gene: TRBJ2-3; abundance: -; d_gene: TRBD1; v_gene: TRBV27; CDR3nt: TGTGCCAGCAGTTTTCTGTTAACAGGACAGGGGGCAGATACGCAGTATTTT; CDR3aa: CASSFLLTGQGADTQYF
j_gene: TRBJ1-1; abundance: -; d_gene: -; v_gene: TRBV19; CDR3nt: TGTGCCAGTAGTATAGGACAGACGAACACTGAAGCTTTCTTT; CDR3aa: CASSIGQTNTEAFF
j_gene: TRBJ1-5; abundance: -; d_gene: -; v_gene: TRBV27; CDR3nt: TGTGCCAGCAGACGGGGGGCTTATAGCAATCAGCCCCAGCATTTT; CDR3aa: CASRRGAYSNQPQHF
j_gene: TRBJ2-1; abundance: -; d_gene: TRBD2; v_gene: TRBV13; CDR3nt: TGTGCCAGCAGTCCGACTAGCGATGCCTCCTACAATGAGCAGTTCTTC; CDR3aa: CASSPTSDASYNEQFF
j_gene: TRBJ1-1; abundance: -; d_gene: -; v_gene: TRBV27; CDR3nt: TGTGCCAGCAGTTTCACAGGGAACACTGAAGCTTTCTTT; CDR3aa: CASSFTGNTEAFF
j_gene: TRBJ2-2; abundance: once; d_gene: TRBD2; v_gene: TRBV7-9; CDR3nt: TGTGCCAGCAGCTCGCTAGCGGGAGGTACCGGGGAGCTGTTTTTT; CDR3aa: CASSSLAGGTGELFF
j_gene: TRBJ2-1; abundance: -; d_gene: -; v_gene: TRBV19; CDR3nt: TGTGCCAGTAGTATTAGCGGAGCCCCTAATGAGCAGTTCTTC; CDR3aa: CASSISGAPNEQFF
j_gene: TRBJ2-1; abundance: -; d_gene: -; v_gene: TRBV18; CDR3nt: TGTGCCAGCTCACCAATCCAGGCTAATGAGCAGTTCTTC; CDR3aa: CASSPIQANEQFF
j_gene: TRBJ1-4; abundance: -; d_gene: TRBD1; v_gene: TRBV19; CDR3nt: TGTGCCAGTAGTATGAAGGACAGGGCCGGTTTTGAACTGTTTTTT; CDR3aa: CASSMKDRAGFELFF
j_gene: TRBJ2-3; abundance: -; d_gene: TRBD2; v_gene: TRBV5-1; CDR3nt: TGCGCCAGCAGCTTGGGACTAGCGGGAGTTGGGATAGATACGCAGTATTTT; CDR3aa: CASSLGLAGVGIDTQYF
j_gene: TRBJ2-7; abundance: -; d_gene: -; v_gene: TRBV19; CDR3nt: TGTGCCAGTAGTATGTGGGACACCAGCTACGAGCAGTACTTC; CDR3aa: CASSMWDTSYEQYF
j_gene: TRBJ2-7; abundance: -; d_gene: TRBD1; v_gene: TRBV27; CDR3nt: TGTGCCAGCAGTTCCCCGGGACAGGGGTCCGCTCGGGAGCAGTACTTC; CDR3aa: CASSSPGQGSAREQYF
j_gene: TRBJ1-1; abundance: -; d_gene: -; v_gene: TRBV7-9; CDR3nt: TGTGCCAGCAGCTTAGGGTACCAGGAAACTGAAGCTTTCTTT; CDR3aa: CASSLGYQETEAFF
j_gene: TRBJ1-2; abundance: -; d_gene: TRBD1; v_gene: TRBV30; CDR3nt: TGTGCCTGGAGTAACAGGGGCCTCAACTATGGCTACACCTTC; CDR3aa: CAWSNRGLNYGYTF
j_gene: TRBJ1-1; abundance: -; d_gene: TRBD1; v_gene: TRBV7-9; CDR3nt: TGTGCCAGCAGCTGGGGGACAGGGAGAGAAGCTTTCTTT; CDR3aa: CASSWGTGREAFF
j_gene: TRBJ1-5; abundance: -; d_gene: -; v_gene: TRBV10-3; CDR3nt: TGTGCCATCAGTGAGTCAGGGGGGGTCGATCAGCCCCAGCATTTT; CDR3aa: CAISESGGVDQPQHF
j_gene: TRBJ2-2; abundance: -; d_gene: -; v_gene: TRBV5-1; CDR3nt: TGCGCCAGCAGCTTGGTTATTGGGGAGCTGTTTTTT; CDR3aa: CASSLVIGELFF
j_gene: TRBJ2-1; abundance: -; d_gene: -; v_gene: TRBV30; CDR3nt: TGTGCCTGGAGTGTAAATCGATGGCGGAATGAGCAGTTCTTC; CDR3aa: CAWSVNRWRNEQFF
j_gene: TRBJ2-7; abundance: -; d_gene: -; v_gene: TRBV21-1; CDR3nt: TGTGCCAGGGTAGAGGGGGTCGCGAACGAGCAGTACTTC; CDR3aa: CARVEGVANEQYF
j_gene: TRBJ2-2; abundance: once; d_gene: -; v_gene: TRBV4-1; CDR3nt: TGCGCCAGCAGCAATCGCGGTGGTTTTTGGATGAACACCGGGGAGCTGTTTTTT; CDR3aa: CASSNRGGFWMNTGELFF
j_gene: TRBJ1-3; abundance: once; d_gene: TRBD1; v_gene: TRBV2; CDR3nt: TGTGCCAGCAGTGGAGATTTCGGGACAGGGATTTCTGGAAACACCATATATTTT; CDR3aa: CASSGDFGTGISGNTIYF
j_gene: TRBJ2-3; abundance: -; d_gene: TRBD2; v_gene: TRBV7-3; CDR3nt: TGTGCCAGCAGCGCCTTAGGCGGGAGCGGGGATACGCAGTATTTT; CDR3aa: CASSALGGSGDTQYF
j_gene: TRBJ2-7; abundance: -; d_gene: TRBD2; v_gene: TRBV19; CDR3nt: TGTGCCAGTAGTATAAAGTCCCCGGGGGGCTCCTACGAGCAGTACTTC; CDR3aa: CASSIKSPGGSYEQYF
j_gene: TRBJ2-5; abundance: -; d_gene: TRBD1; v_gene: TRBV28; CDR3nt: TGTGCCAGCAGTTGGACAGGGGGGTTCGAGGAGACCCAGTACTTC; CDR3aa: CASSWTGGFEETQYF
j_gene: TRBJ2-1; abundance: -; d_gene: TRBD2; v_gene: TRBV29-1; CDR3nt: TGCAGCGCGTTGGGGACTAGCGGGAGCCCAGGCAATGAGCAGTTCTTC; CDR3aa: CSALGTSGSPGNEQFF
j_gene: TRBJ1-4; abundance: -; d_gene: -; v_gene: TRBV9; CDR3nt: TGTGCCAGCAGCGTTAAGGACAGAACTAATGAAAAACTGTTTTTT; CDR3aa: CASSVKDRTNEKLFF
j_gene: TRBJ1-1; abundance: -; d_gene: -; v_gene: TRBV7-9; CDR3nt: TGTGCCAGCAGCTTATCAGCGTGGAGGAGAGGCACTGAAGCTTTCTTT; CDR3aa: CASSLSAWRRGTEAFF